These 9 T cell receptor beta chains originate from one sample sequenced in a study of blood T cells in healthy people across ages. Together with a sample-barcoded 5' primer, a J-beta primer mix was included in a second PCR lasting roughly 6 to 12 cycles. TCRdb independently ran MiXCR on the 5' RACE reads; one entry per CDR3 protein. Of 1.5 million to 1.9 million distinct CDR3 sequences in the sample, 42% are singletons; the top ten hold 4%. Sequencing was carried out using blood. The receptor set was obtained from a woman younger than 30 in good health.

The chain recombines TRBV20-1 with TRBJ2-1; 11 positions match TRBD2. The CDR3 runs 19 residues. V trimming: 6 bases; J trimming: 9 bases; junction bases outside the gene matches: 25. Germline CDR1 DFQATT, CDR2 SNEGSKA (reference sequence). The CDR3 DNA sequence: TGCAGTGCATCCGCCAGGTCTAGCGGGAGGCCTTCTTCGAGTGCTGAGCAGTTCTTC. This encodes CSASARSSGRPSSSAEQFF.

J is TRBJ2-5 and V is TRBV7-2; 7 bases agree with TRBD2. V dropped 5 bases and J dropped 11; count of bases not matched to a gene: 8. Germline V gene lookup returns CDR1 SGHTA and CDR2 FQGNSA. CDR3 length equals 12 residues. Here the CDR3 DNA reads TGTGCCAGCAGCCTCCGGGAGGATGAGCAGTACTTC. As protein: CASSLREDEQYF.

The V gene is TRBV19, the J gene TRBJ2-7, with D tentatively TRBD2 (5 bases). V was cut by 0 bases and J by 1 base, with 7 bases left in between. Germline assignment: CDR1 LNHDA and CDR2 SQIVND (reference sequence). CDR3 length equals 14 residues. CDR3 loop: CASSIDEGSYEQYF. The CDR3 nucleotides read TGTGCCAGTAGTATAGACGAGGGATCCTACGAGCAGTACTTC.

About this clonotype: An end of the junction differs from the germline gene, which may be a read error. The V and J genes are TRBV7-8 and TRBJ2-7; 7 bases agree with TRBD2. This CDR3 region has 18 residues. Per germline, CDR1 SGHVS and CDR2 FQNEAQ. CDR3 sequence: CAGSLAPIQLASPYEQYF. The CDR3 coding sequence is TGTGCCGGCAGCTTAGCACCCATCCAACTAGCGTCTCCCTACGAGCAGTACTTC.

This chain links TRBV6-5 with TRBJ1-2; 8 bases agree with TRBD1. Losses at the gene ends were 7 bases for V and 2 bases for J; bases not matched to a gene: 12. CDR3 length: 16 amino acids. Looked up from germline, CDR1 is MNHEY and CDR2 is SVGAGI. CDR3 protein: CASNPGGAGANYGYTF. The CDR3 DNA reads TGTGCCAGCAATCCAGGGGGCGCCGGGGCAAACTATGGCTACACCTTC.

To note about this clonotype: With a much larger clone just one base away, this may be a read error. This rearrangement joins TRBV4-1 to TRBJ2-2; D gene unclear. V lost 0 bases and J 1 base, leaving 6 bases between the germline ends. Germline V CDR1 and CDR2: MGHRA, YSYEKL. The CDR3 sequence is 15 residues long. CDR3 coding DNA: TGCGCCAGCAGCCAAGATCAAGGGAACACCGGGGAGCTGTTTTTT. Its translation: CASSQDQGNTGELFF.

This clonotype was picked up a small number of times. The chain combines TRBV12-3 or TRBV12-4 with TRBJ2-5; D may correspond to TRBD1 or TRBD2 (6 bases each). There are 15 residues in the CDR3. Trimming took 6 bases from V and 0 from J, leaving 14 bases between them. The CDR3: CASSWRGMYQETQYF. CDR3 DNA sequence: TGTGCCAGCAGCTGGAGGGGGATGTACCAAGAGACCCAGTACTTC.

This chain joins TRBV12-3 or TRBV12-4 and TRBJ2-3, with 8 bases matching TRBD1. This CDR3 has 16 amino acids. The V gene end was trimmed by 5 bases and the J gene end by 4 bases; junction bases not matched to a gene: 11. For the CDR3, the DNA is TGTGCCAGCAGTCTCCAGGGGGCTACCAGATCAGATACGCAGTATTTT. Amino acid sequence: CASSLQGATRSDTQYF.

This clonotype was seen ten or more times. The chain has TRBV7-2 and TRBJ2-5; D call uncertain. The germline V and J ends were trimmed by 2 bases and 2 bases, with 9 bases remaining between them. Germline V lookup: CDR1 SGHTA, CDR2 FQGNSA. CDR3 length: 14 residues. The CDR3 DNA reads TGTGCCAGCAGCTTATTGGGCTCACAAGAGACCCAGTACTTC. It encodes CASSLLGSQETQYF.